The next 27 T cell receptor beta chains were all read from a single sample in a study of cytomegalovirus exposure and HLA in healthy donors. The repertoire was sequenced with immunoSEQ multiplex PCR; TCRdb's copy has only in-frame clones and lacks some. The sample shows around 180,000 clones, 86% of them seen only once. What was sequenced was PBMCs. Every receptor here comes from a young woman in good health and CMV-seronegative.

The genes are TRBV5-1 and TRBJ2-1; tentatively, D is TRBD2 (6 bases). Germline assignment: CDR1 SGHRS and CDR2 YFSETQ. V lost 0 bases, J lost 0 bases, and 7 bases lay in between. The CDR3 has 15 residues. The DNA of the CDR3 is TGCGCCAGCAGCTTGGCCGGGAGCTCCTACAATGAGCAGTTCTTC. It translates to CASSLAGSSYNEQFF. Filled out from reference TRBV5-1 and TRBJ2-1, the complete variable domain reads KAGVTQTPRYLIKTRGQQVTLSCSPISGHRSVSWYQQTPGQGLQFLFEYFSETQRNKGNFPGRFSGRQFSNSRSEMNVSTLELGDSALYLCASSLAGSSYNEQFFGPGTRLTVL.

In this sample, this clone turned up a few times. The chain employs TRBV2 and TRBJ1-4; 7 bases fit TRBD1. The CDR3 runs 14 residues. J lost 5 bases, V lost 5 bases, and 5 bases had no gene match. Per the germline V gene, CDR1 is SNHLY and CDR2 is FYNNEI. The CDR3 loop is CASSSDRLNEKLFF. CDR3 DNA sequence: TGTGCCAGCAGTTCGGACAGGCTGAATGAAAAACTGTTTTTT.

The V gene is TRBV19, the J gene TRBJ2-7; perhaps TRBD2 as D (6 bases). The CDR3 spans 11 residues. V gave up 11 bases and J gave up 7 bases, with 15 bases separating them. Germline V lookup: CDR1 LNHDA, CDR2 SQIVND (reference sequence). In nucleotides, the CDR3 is TGTGCCTCCTCCGGGGGTTGGGAGCAGTACTTC. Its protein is CASSGGWEQYF.

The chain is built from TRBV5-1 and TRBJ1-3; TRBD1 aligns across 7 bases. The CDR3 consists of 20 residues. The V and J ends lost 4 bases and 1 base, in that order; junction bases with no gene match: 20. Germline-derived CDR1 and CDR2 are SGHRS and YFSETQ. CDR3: CASSEYSRGVEDFSGNTIYF. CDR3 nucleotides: TGCGCCAGCAGCGAATATAGCAGGGGGGTTGAAGACTTTTCTGGAAACACCATATATTTT.

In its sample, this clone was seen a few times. Written as DNA, the CDR3 is TGTGCCAGCAGTTACCTGAGCCAGGGGGGCTACACCTTC. This translates into CASSYLSQGGYTF. The chain carries TRBV6-5 and TRBJ1-2; D perhaps matches TRBD1 (6 bases). This CDR3 is built from 13 residues. Trimming shortened V by 2 bases and J by 8 bases, and 12 bases separated the two germline ends. Germline V CDR1 and CDR2: MNHEY, SVGAGI.

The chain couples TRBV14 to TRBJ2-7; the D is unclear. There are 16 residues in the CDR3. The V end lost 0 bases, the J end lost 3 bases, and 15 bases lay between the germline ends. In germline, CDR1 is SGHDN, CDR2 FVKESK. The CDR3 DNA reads TGTGCCAGCAGCCAAGAGCCAGGATCCCCCATCTACGAGCAGTACTTC. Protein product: CASSQEPGSPIYEQYF. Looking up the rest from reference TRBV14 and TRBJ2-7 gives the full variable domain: EAGVTQFPSHSVIEKGQTVTLRCDPISGHDNLYWYRRVMGKEIKFLLHFVKESKQDESGMPNNRFLAERTGGTYSTLKVQPAELEDSGVYFCASSQEPGSPIYEQYFGPGTRLTVT.

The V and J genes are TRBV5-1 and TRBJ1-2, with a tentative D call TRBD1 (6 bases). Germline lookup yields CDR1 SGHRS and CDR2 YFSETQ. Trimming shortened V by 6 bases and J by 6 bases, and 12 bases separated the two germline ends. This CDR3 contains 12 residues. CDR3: CASTDRDHGYTF. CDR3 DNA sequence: TGCGCCAGCACGGACAGAGACCATGGCTACACCTTC.

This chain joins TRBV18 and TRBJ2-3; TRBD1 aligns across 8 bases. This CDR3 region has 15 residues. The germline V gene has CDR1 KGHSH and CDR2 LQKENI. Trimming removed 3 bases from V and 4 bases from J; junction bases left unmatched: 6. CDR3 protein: CASSPPQGGSDTQYF. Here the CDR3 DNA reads TGTGCCAGCTCACCTCCACAGGGGGGCTCAGATACGCAGTATTTT. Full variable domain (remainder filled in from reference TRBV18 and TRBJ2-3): NAGVMQNPRHLVRRRGQEARLRCSPMKGHSHVYWYRQLPEEGLKFMVYLQKENIIDESGMPKERFSAEFPKEGPSILRIQQVVRGDSAAYFCASSPPQGGSDTQYFGPGTRLTVL.

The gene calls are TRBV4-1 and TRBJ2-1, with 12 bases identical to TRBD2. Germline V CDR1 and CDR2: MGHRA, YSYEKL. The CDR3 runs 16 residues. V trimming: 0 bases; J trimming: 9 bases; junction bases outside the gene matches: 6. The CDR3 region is CASSQDPSGGAREQFF. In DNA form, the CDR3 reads TGCGCCAGCAGCCAAGATCCTAGCGGGGGGGCTCGTGAGCAGTTCTTC.

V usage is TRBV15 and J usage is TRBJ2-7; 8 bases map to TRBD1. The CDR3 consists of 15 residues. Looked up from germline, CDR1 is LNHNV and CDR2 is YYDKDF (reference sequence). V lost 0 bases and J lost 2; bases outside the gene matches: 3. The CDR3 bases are TGTGCCACCAGCAGAGATACAGGGGGGACCTACGAGCAGTACTTC. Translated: CATSRDTGGTYEQYF.

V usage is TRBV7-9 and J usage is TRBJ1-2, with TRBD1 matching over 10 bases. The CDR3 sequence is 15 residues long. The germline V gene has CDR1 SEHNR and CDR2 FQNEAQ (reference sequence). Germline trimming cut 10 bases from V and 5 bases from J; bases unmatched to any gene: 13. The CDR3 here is CATTRQGASFYGYTF. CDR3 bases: TGTGCCACCACCAGACAGGGGGCAAGCTTTTATGGCTACACCTTC.

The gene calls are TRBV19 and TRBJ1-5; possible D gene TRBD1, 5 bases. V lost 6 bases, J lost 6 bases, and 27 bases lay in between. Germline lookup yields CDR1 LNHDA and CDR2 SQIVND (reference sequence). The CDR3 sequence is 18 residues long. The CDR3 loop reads CASRPLTGVSDRTQPQHF. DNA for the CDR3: TGTGCCAGTAGACCACTCACGGGGGTATCCGATAGAACTCAGCCCCAGCATTTT.

CDR3 coding DNA: TGCAGCGGTGGGGGGGGTCTCTCATATGGCTACACCTTC. The encoded protein is CSGGGGLSYGYTF. The V call is TRBV29-1, the J call TRBJ1-2, with D perhaps matching TRBD1 (5 bases). The V end lost 7 bases, the J end lost 5 bases, and 17 bases lay between the germline ends. The CDR3 sequence is 13 residues long. CDR1 and CDR2 (germline): SQVTM, ANQGSEA.

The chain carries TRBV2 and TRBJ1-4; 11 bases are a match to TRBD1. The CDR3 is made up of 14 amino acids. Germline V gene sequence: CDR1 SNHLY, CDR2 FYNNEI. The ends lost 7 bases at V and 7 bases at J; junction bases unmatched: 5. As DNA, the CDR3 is TGTGCCAGCATGGGGGACAGGGGGGGTGAAAAACTGTTTTTT. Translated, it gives CASMGDRGGEKLFF.

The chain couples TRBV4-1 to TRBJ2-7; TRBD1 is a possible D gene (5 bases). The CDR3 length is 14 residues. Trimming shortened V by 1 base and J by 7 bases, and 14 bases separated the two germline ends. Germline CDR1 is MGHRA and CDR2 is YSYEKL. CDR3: CASSQGGAPWEQYF. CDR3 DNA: TGCGCCAGCAGCCAAGGGGGCGCTCCCTGGGAGCAGTACTTC.

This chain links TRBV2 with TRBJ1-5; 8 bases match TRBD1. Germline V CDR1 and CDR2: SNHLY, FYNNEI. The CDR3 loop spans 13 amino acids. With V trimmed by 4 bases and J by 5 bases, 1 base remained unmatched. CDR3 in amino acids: CASSGQGHQPQHF. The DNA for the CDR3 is TGTGCCAGCAGTGGACAGGGGCATCAGCCCCAGCATTTT.

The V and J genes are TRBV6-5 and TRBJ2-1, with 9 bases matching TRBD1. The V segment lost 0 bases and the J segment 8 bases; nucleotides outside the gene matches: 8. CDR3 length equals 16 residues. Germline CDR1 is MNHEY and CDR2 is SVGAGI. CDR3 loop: CASSYSTGQGSDEQFF. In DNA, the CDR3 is TGTGCCAGCAGTTACTCGACAGGACAGGGGTCCGATGAGCAGTTCTTC.

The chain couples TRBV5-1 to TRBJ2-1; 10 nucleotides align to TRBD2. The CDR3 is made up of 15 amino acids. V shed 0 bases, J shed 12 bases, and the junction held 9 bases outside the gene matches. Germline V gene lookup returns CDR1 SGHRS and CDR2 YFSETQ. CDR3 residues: CASSLEAGGPSRQFF. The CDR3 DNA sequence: TGCGCCAGCAGCTTGGAAGCGGGAGGGCCTTCACGGCAGTTCTTC.

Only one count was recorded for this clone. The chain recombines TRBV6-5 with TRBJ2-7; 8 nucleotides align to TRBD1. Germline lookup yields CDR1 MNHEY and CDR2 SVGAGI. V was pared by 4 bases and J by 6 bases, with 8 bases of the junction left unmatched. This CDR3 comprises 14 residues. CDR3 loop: CASSSRQGASEQYF. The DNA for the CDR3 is TGTGCCAGCAGTTCCCGGCAGGGGGCTTCCGAGCAGTACTTC.

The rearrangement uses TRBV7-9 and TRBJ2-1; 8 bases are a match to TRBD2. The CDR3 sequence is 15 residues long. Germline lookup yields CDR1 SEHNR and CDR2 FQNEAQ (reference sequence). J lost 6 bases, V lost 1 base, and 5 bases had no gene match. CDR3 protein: CASSLGGLGSNEQFF. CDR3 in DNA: TGTGCCAGCAGCTTAGGGGGACTAGGATCCAATGAGCAGTTCTTC.

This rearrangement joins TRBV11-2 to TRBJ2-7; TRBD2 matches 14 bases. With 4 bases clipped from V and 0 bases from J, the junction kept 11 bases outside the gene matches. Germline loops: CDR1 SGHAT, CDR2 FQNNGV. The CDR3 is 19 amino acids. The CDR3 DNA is TGTGCCAGCAGCTCCTCCTCCCGACTAGCGGGGGGGTCCTCCTACGAGCAGTACTTC. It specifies CASSSSSRLAGGSSYEQYF.

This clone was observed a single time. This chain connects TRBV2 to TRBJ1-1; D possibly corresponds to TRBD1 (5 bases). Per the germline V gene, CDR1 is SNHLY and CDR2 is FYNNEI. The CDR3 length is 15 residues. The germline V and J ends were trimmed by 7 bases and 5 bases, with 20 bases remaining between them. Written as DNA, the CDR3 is TGTGCCAGCAATCCAATCGCCGGGGGATCGACTGAAGCTTTCTTT. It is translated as CASNPIAGGSTEAFF.

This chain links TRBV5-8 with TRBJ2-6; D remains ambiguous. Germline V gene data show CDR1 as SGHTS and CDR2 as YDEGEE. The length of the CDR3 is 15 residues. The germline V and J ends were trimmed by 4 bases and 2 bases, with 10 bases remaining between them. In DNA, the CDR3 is TGTGCCAGCAGCCCCCGGTTTACTGGGGCCAACGTCCTGACTTTC. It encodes CASSPRFTGANVLTF.

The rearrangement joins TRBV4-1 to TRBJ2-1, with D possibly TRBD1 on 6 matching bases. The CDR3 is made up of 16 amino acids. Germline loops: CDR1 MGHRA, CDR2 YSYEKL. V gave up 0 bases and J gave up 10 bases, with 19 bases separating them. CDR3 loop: CASSQDITGFLEEQFF. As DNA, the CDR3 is TGCGCCAGCAGCCAAGATATCACAGGGTTTTTGGAAGAGCAGTTCTTC.

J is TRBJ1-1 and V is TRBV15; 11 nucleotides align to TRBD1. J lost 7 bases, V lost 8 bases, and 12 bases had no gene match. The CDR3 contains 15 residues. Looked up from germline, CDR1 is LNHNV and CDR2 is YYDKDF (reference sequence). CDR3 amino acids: CATRVGQGGHFEAFF. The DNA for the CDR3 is TGTGCCACCCGAGTGGGACAGGGGGGCCACTTTGAAGCTTTCTTT.

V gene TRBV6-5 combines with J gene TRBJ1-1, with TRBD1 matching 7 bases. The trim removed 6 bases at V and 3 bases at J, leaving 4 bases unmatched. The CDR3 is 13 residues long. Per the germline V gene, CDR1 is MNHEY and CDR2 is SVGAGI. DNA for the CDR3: TGTGCCAGCAGGCCAGGGGGGCACACTGAAGCTTTCTTT. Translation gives CASRPGGHTEAFF.

CDR3 coding DNA: TGCAGTGCTAGATCCGCCCGGGAGCAGTACTTC. It codes for CSARSAREQYF. This chain links TRBV20-1 with TRBJ2-7; no clear D. Germline V gives CDR1 DFQATT, CDR2 SNEGSKA (reference sequence). This CDR3 comprises 11 residues. Trimming took 2 bases from V and 7 from J, leaving 9 bases between them.